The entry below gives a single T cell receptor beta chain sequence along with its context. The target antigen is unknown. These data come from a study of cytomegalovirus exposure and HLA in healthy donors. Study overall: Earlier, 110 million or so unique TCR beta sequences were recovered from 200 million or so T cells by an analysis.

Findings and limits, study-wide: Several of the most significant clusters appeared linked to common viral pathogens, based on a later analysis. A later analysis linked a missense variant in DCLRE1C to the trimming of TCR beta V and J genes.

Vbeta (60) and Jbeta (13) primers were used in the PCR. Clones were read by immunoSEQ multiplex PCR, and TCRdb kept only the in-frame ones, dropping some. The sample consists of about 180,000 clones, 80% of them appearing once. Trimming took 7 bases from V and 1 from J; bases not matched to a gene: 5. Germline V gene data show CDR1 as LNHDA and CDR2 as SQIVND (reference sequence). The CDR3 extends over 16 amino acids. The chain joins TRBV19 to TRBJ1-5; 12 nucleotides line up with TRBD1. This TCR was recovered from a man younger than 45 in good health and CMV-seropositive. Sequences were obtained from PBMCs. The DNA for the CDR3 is TGTGCCAGTACCCCGGGACAGGGGGCGAGCAATCAGCCCCAGCATTTT. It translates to CASTPGQGASNQPQHF.